These 5 T cell receptor beta chains share one sample of origin, sequenced in a study of T cells in Graves' hyperthyroidism and ophthalmopathy. From RNA transcripts, TCR beta CDR3 regions were amplified. First-round RT-PCR targeting the TCR CDR3 was performed with the HTBI primer set. TCRdb re-called the multiplex PCR reads with MiXCR, one entry per CDR3 protein. The data hold roughly 250,000 distinct CDR3 sequences, with roughly 22% observed a single time. The sample taken for sequencing was blood. The receptors stem from a man younger than 40 with Graves' ophthalmopathy.

The CDR3 region is CSVVGRMNTEAFF. CDR3 sequence (DNA): TGCAGCGTTGTGGGTCGGATGAACACTGAAGCTTTCTTT. The J gene is TRBJ1-1, the V gene TRBV29-1, with D uncertain. Trimming left V 4 bases short and J 0 bases short, with 9 bases between. The germline gives CDR1 SQVTM, CDR2 ANQGSEA. The CDR3 runs 13 residues.

This clonotype appeared a few times. This sequence joins TRBV20-1 and TRBJ2-1; 7 nucleotides match TRBD2. Germline V gene data show CDR1 as DFQATT and CDR2 as SNEGSKA (reference sequence). The CDR3 has 16 amino acids. V lost 2 bases, J lost 4 bases, and 11 bases stayed unmatched. CDR3 DNA: TGCAGTGCTAGAATCCCGACTGGCGGGAGTTACAATGAGCAGTTCTTC. Translation: CSARIPTGGSYNEQFF.

This clonotype appeared a few times. The chain uses TRBV14 and TRBJ2-3, with a weak D call TRBD1 (5 bases). V shed 0 bases and J shed 2 bases, with 9 bases lying between them. CDR3 length: 15 residues. Germline V CDR1 and CDR2: SGHDN, FVKESK. CDR3 DNA sequence: TGTGCCAGCAGCCAAGACGACAGCTCCACAGATACGCAGTATTTT. Amino acid sequence: CASSQDDSSTDTQYF.

The chain carries TRBV6-5 and TRBJ2-4; no clear D. Germline CDR1 MNHEY, CDR2 SVGAGI. The CDR3 sequence is 12 residues long. V lost 6 bases, J lost 5 bases, and 8 bases lay in between. The CDR3 region is CASSYKENIQYF. CDR3 bases: TGTGCCAGCAGCTACAAGGAAAACATTCAGTACTTC.

The rearrangement uses TRBV20-1 and TRBJ2-7; 10 bases are shared with TRBD1. Germline V lookup: CDR1 DFQATT, CDR2 SNEGSKA (reference sequence). The CDR3 contains 13 residues. V dropped 6 bases and J dropped 5; count of bases not matched to a gene: 7. CDR3 sequence (DNA): TGCAGTGCCCTGGGACAGGGGTTCGACGAGCAGTACTTC. Translation gives CSALGQGFDEQYF.